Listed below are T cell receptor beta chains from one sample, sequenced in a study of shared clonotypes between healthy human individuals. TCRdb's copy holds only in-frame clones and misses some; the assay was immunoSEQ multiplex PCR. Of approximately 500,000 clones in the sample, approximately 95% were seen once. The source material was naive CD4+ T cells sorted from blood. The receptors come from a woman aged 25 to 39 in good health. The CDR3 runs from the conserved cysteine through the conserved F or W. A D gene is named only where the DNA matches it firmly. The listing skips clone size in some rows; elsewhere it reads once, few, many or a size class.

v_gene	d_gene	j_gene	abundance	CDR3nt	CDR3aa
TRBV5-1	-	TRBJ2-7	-	TGCGCCAGCAGCTTTGGTCTAGCGTCCAGCTACGAGCAGTACTTC	CASSFGLASSYEQYF
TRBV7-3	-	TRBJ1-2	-	TGTGCCAGCAGCTTAAATAGGCGGGATGGCTACACCTTC	CASSLNRRDGYTF
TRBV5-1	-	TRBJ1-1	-	TGCGCCAGCAGCCGGATCCGGGGATCAGCGAACACTGAAGCTTTCTTT	CASSRIRGSANTEAFF
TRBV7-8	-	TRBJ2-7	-	TGTGCCAGCACCCCGGGGGAGGGGGCGTCCAACACTCAGCAGTACTTC	CASTPGEGASNTQQYF
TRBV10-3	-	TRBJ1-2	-	TGTGCCATCAGTGAGTGGGTCTCTCGGGGCTACACCTTC	CAISEWVSRGYTF
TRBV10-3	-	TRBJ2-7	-	TGTGCCACCCAGGGTTGGGAGGCGCCCGGCTACGAGCAGTACTTC	CATQGWEAPGYEQYF
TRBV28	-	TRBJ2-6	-	TGTGCCAGCAGTAGCCCAGCCTCTGGGGCCAACGTCCTGACTTTC	CASSSPASGANVLTF
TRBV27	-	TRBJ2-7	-	TGTGCCAGTATCGAGAGAGGGAACTCCTACGAGCAGTACTTC	CASIERGNSYEQYF
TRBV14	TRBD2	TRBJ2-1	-	TGTGCCAGCAGCCAAGTAGGTAGCGGGCTTTACAATGAGCAGTTCTTC	CASSQVGSGLYNEQFF
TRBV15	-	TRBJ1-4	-	TGTGCCACCAGCCGCGAAGGGGCAGGGAATAATGAAAAACTGTTTTTT	CATSREGAGNNEKLFF
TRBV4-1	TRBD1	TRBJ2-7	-	TGCGCCAGCAGCCATGTTTTTCCGGGACAGGGAATCCCCAGGAGAGACGAGCAGTACTTC	CASSHVFPGQGIPRRDEQYF
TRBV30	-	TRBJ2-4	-	TGTGCCCGCCAGATCGCCAAAAACATTCAGTACTTC	CARQIAKNIQYF
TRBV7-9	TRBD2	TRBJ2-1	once	TGTGCCAGCAGCACTAGTTGGGGACTAGCCAGCTCCTACAATGAGCAGTTCTTC	CASSTSWGLASSYNEQFF
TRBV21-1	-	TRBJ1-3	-	TGTGCCAGCAGCATTCGCGTGGAGGGAAGCTCTGGAAACACCATATATTTT	CASSIRVEGSSGNTIYF
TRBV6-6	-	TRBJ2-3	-	TGTGCCAGCAGTAGGGACAAAAAGACGGATACGCAGTATTTT	CASSRDKKTDTQYF
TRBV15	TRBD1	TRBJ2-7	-	TGTGCCACCAGCAGAGTAGGACAGGGCAGGACGGGCTACGAGCAGTACTTC	CATSRVGQGRTGYEQYF
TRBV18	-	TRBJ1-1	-	TGTGCCAGCTCACCACTCAGGGCGGAGAACACTGAAGCTTTCTTT	CASSPLRAENTEAFF
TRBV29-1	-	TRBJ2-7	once	TGCAGCGGGGGGTGGGATACCTACGAGCAGTACTTC	CSGGWDTYEQYF
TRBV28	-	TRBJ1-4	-	TGTGCCAGCAGTTTATCTGCAACTAATGAAAAACTGTTTTTT	CASSLSATNEKLFF
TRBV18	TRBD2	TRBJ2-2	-	TGTGCCAGCTCACCAACACGACTAGCGGGACAGACCGGGGAGCTGTTTTTT	CASSPTRLAGQTGELFF
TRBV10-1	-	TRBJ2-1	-	TGCGCCAGCAGTGAAACTGCAAACTCCTACAATGAGCAGTTCTTC	CASSETANSYNEQFF
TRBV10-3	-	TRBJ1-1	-	TGTGCCATCAGTAACAGGGAGAACACTGAAGCTTTCTTT	CAISNRENTEAFF
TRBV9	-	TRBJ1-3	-	TGTGCCAGTTCCATCGGACACGTCTCTGGAAACACCATATATTTT	CASSIGHVSGNTIYF
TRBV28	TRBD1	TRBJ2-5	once	TGTGCCAGCAGTTGGACAGGGGGCTCAGAGACCCAGTACTTC	CASSWTGGSETQYF